Presented here are 13 T cell receptor beta chains from one specimen sequenced in a study of technical replicates of blood from a few donors. Produced via immunoSEQ multiplex PCR; TCRdb's table is partial and in-frame only. The sample contains around 81,000 clones, approximately 75% of which appear only once. Sequences were obtained from PBMCs. These receptors were taken from a human donor in good health. Some clones in this sample may be carry-over from other donors' samples.

The chain employs TRBV15 and TRBJ1-6, with D perhaps matching TRBD1 (5 bases). V was pared by 3 bases and J by 7 bases, with 7 bases between. The CDR3 extends over 13 amino acids. Germline V gene lookup returns CDR1 LNHNV and CDR2 YYDKDF (reference sequence). Written as DNA, the CDR3 is TGTGCCACCAGCAGTGGGGGGAATTCACCCCTCCACTTT. It is translated as CATSSGGNSPLHF.

The chain has TRBV7-2 and TRBJ1-2, with D perhaps matching TRBD1 (6 bases). The V gene's germline CDR1 is SGHTA and CDR2 FQGNSA. V was shortened by 5 bases and J by 4 bases, with 17 bases between the two germline ends. This CDR3 comprises 15 residues. The CDR3 DNA follows: TGTGCCAGCAGCCCCCGGGACACAGCTAGCTATGGCTACACCTTC. Its translation is CASSPRDTASYGYTF.

V usage is TRBV6-1 and J usage is TRBJ2-7; D call uncertain. Trimming removed 4 bases at V and 0 bases at J, with 10 bases between. CDR3 length: 14 amino acids. Per germline, CDR1 MNHNS and CDR2 SASEGT. DNA for the CDR3: TGTGCCAGCAGTGGCGTCTCGAGCTCCTACGAGCAGTACTTC. Amino acid sequence: CASSGVSSSYEQYF.

The chain employs TRBV7-2 and TRBJ2-2; no definite D call. V was shortened by 5 bases and J by 6 bases, with 4 bases between the two germline ends. The CDR3 is made up of 11 amino acids. Germline values: CDR1 SGHTA, CDR2 FQGNSA. The CDR3 nucleotides read TGTGCCAGCAGCCCCTCCGGGGAGCTGTTTTTT. Translation: CASSPSGELFF.

The gene calls are TRBV19 and TRBJ2-7, with D hard to call. Looked up from germline, CDR1 is LNHDA and CDR2 is SQIVND (reference sequence). This CDR3 region has 12 residues. V was shortened by 6 bases and J by 3 bases, with 9 bases between the two germline ends. The CDR3 loop reads CASSPGSYEQYF. The CDR3 DNA is TGTGCCAGTAGCCCTGGCAGCTACGAGCAGTACTTC.

The chain carries TRBV29-1 and TRBJ1-5, with D unclear. Trimming removed 0 bases from V and 7 bases from J, with 10 bases in between. CDR3 length equals 13 residues. Germline V gives CDR1 SQVTM, CDR2 ANQGSEA. The CDR3 coding sequence is TGCAGCGTTGAAGAAATCCCAGGACAGCCCCAGCATTTT. Encoded protein: CSVEEIPGQPQHF.

The rearrangement uses TRBV18 and TRBJ2-3, with D perhaps TRBD1 (6 bases). Trimming left V 1 base short and J 1 base short, with 9 bases between. The CDR3 totals 15 residues. Germline loops: CDR1 KGHSH, CDR2 LQKENI. The CDR3 sequence: CASSPRAGGTDTQYF. For the CDR3, the DNA is TGTGCCAGCTCACCACGGGCAGGGGGCACAGATACGCAGTATTTT.

The rearrangement uses TRBV7-3 and TRBJ1-2; possibly TRBD1 for D (6 bases). This CDR3 contains 14 residues. V gave up 5 bases and J gave up 8 bases, with 18 bases separating them. Germline lookup yields CDR1 SGHTA and CDR2 FQGTGA. Here the CDR3 reads CASSPTTGMEGYTF. Written as DNA, the CDR3 is TGTGCCAGCAGCCCAACCACAGGGATGGAGGGCTACACCTTC.

This clone has a handful of counts. The chain joins TRBV10-1 to TRBJ1-2; D gene unclear. The CDR3 totals 12 residues. Deletions cut 6 bases from V and 4 bases from J, with 9 bases between. Germline V gene data show CDR1 as WNHNN and CDR2 as SYGVQD (reference sequence). In nucleotides, the CDR3 is TGCGCCAGCAGAGCGGTAGCCTATGGCTACACCTTC. Protein product: CASRAVAYGYTF.

V gene TRBV7-8 combines with J gene TRBJ2-1; D not resolved. The V gene lost 5 bases and the J gene lost 0 bases, with 8 bases spanning the gap. This CDR3 is 14 amino acids long. Germline CDR1 and CDR2: SGHVS and FQNEAQ. The CDR3 region has the DNA TGTGCCAGCAGCCCCTGGAGCTCCTACAATGAGCAGTTCTTC. Translated: CASSPWSSYNEQFF.

The V gene is TRBV7-8, the J gene TRBJ2-2; 7 bases align to TRBD2. With 4 bases clipped from V and 3 bases from J, the junction kept 5 bases outside the gene matches. There are 15 residues in the CDR3. The germline V gene has CDR1 SGHVS and CDR2 FQNEAQ. The CDR3 loop reads CASSSSRGDTGELFF. CDR3 nucleotides: TGTGCCAGCAGCTCGAGTCGGGGGGACACCGGGGAGCTGTTTTTT.

The chain joins TRBV27 to TRBJ2-3; 9 bases align to TRBD2. This CDR3 has 16 residues. CDR1 is MNHEY, CDR2 SMNVEV, per germline (reference sequence). With V trimmed by 3 bases and J by 3 bases, 7 bases remained unmatched. The CDR3: CASSLFSGSLTDTQYF. CDR3 nucleotides: TGTGCCAGCAGTTTGTTTAGCGGGAGTCTAACAGATACGCAGTATTTT.

The chain joins TRBV7-9 to TRBJ2-1, with 8 bases that match TRBD2. Germline V gene data show CDR1 as SEHNR and CDR2 as FQNEAQ (reference sequence). The length of the CDR3 is 15 residues. Trimming took 5 bases from V and 8 from J; bases not matched to a gene: 11. The chain's CDR3 is CASSARGTSGHEQFF. The CDR3 region has the DNA TGTGCCAGCAGCGCACGTGGGACTAGTGGTCATGAGCAGTTCTTC.